A selection of T cell receptor beta chains follows, all from one sample in a study of OX40 agonist ivuxolimab in advanced cancers. Clones were sequenced by immunoSEQ multiplex PCR, and TCRdb holds only the in-frame ones, with some missing. The profile covers nearly 85,000 clones, with about 86% appearing a single time and just under 2% taken by the ten largest. Sequencing used CD4+ or CD8+ T cells sorted from blood, obtained in a trial of the OX40 agonist ivuxolimab. These receptors all stem from an adult with an advanced solid tumor such as melanoma, head and neck, liver or kidney cancer. The CDR3 runs from the conserved cysteine through the conserved F or W. A D gene is named only where the DNA matches it firmly.

J gene,D gene,V gene,CDR3 protein
TRBJ2-7,TRBD1,TRBV19,CASSIMGTGGSAEQYF
TRBJ1-6,TRBD1,TRBV7-9,CASSQGDRGRGNGSPLHF
TRBJ1-5,NA,TRBV21-1,CASSTHPGGGQPQHF
TRBJ2-7,TRBD1,TRBV28,CASSLGGQYEQYF
TRBJ2-1,NA,TRBV5-1,CASSTGGGSYNEQFF
TRBJ2-3,NA,TRBV2,CASSGSADTQYF
TRBJ1-3,NA,TRBV18,CASSPFDTSSGNTIYF
TRBJ1-3,NA,TRBV14,CASSRPSSGNTIYF
TRBJ1-1,NA,TRBV10-3,CAIRWDAGYTEAFF
TRBJ2-7,NA,TRBV6-1,CASRERYEQYF
TRBJ2-7,TRBD1,TRBV6-1,CASRDGQGRSYEQYF
TRBJ1-4,NA,TRBV6-5,CASSYRGGFGGKLFF
TRBJ1-6,NA,TRBV6-5,CASSESGNSPLHF
TRBJ2-7,TRBD1,TRBV5-4,CASSHHRGHEQYF